This entry lists 5 T cell receptor beta chains sequenced from one sample in a study of cytotoxic CD8 clonotypes in ibrutinib-treated CLL. Assay: immunoSEQ multiplex PCR; the TCRdb copy retains only in-frame clones and omits some. The table lists 20,000 or so clones, roughly 80% of them singletons, with roughly 5.8% in the top ten. The sequencing used PBMCs, collected before ibrutinib treatment. The receptors stem from a human donor with chronic lymphocytic leukemia.

The rearrangement joins TRBV7-2 to TRBJ2-3, with D possibly TRBD1 on 5 matching bases. Germline CDR1 SGHTA, CDR2 FQGNSA. This CDR3 region has 15 residues. The V and J ends lost 5 bases and 2 bases respectively, with 14 bases between them. CDR3 DNA: TGTGCCAGCAGCACCGACAGTTCACTCACAGATACGCAGTATTTT. Its translation: CASSTDSSLTDTQYF.

V usage is TRBV6-5 and J usage is TRBJ1-2; no clear D gene. Germline assignment: CDR1 MNHEY and CDR2 SVGAGI. The V end was cut by 2 bases, the J end by 8 bases, with 12 bases between. The CDR3 contains 13 residues. For the CDR3, the DNA is TGTGCCAGCAGTTACACGGACGGTCGCGGCTACACCTTC. It encodes CASSYTDGRGYTF.

The CDR3 DNA sequence: TGTGCCAGCGGCCTCCAAGGGGAGATCCTTAATTCACCCCTCCACTTT. Protein sequence: CASGLQGEILNSPLHF. This chain uses TRBV27 with TRBJ1-6, with D perhaps matching TRBD1 (5 bases). This CDR3 comprises 16 residues. V was cut by 8 bases and J by 6 bases, with 20 bases left in between. Germline V gene sequence: CDR1 MNHEY, CDR2 SMNVEV (reference sequence).

The chain joins TRBV7-7 to TRBJ1-1; D is undetermined. The CDR3 is 14 residues long. Germline V lookup: CDR1 SSHAT, CDR2 FNYEAQ (reference sequence). V was shortened by 5 bases and J by 1 base, with 11 bases between the two germline ends. The chain's CDR3 is CASSPSPGNTEAFF. CDR3 bases: TGTGCCAGCAGCCCATCACCAGGGAACACTGAAGCTTTCTTT.

V is TRBV7-3 and J is TRBJ2-6, with D unresolved. This CDR3 comprises 13 residues. The V gene lost 6 bases and the J gene lost 2 bases, with 5 bases spanning the gap. Germline lookup yields CDR1 SGHTA and CDR2 FQGTGA. The CDR3 region is CASRFTGANVLTF. In nucleotides, the CDR3 is TGTGCCAGCAGATTTACTGGGGCCAACGTCCTGACTTTC.